This TCR beta chain was profiled in a study of blood T cells in healthy people across ages. On the study more broadly: There was about one barcoded beta molecule captured by template switching per two T cells.

Study-wide results and limits: More naive CD4+ cells and higher diversity were found in long-lived than in aged donors. Diversity of TCR beta per million T cells declined in a roughly linear way with age.

The CDR3 has 16 residues. Germline CDR1 is LGHNA and CDR2 is YNFKEQ. V dropped 1 base and J dropped 0 bases, with 9 bases sitting between them. For this clonotype: The target antigen is unknown.

A second PCR of 7 to 11 cycles used a sample-barcoded 5' primer and a J-beta primer mix. Through a template-switch adaptor with 12 random nucleotides, each cDNA molecule received a tag. TCRdb passed the 5' RACE reads through MiXCR, listing each CDR3 protein once. The profile shows about a million distinct CDR3 sequences, roughly 50% of them singletons. The chain couples TRBV4-2 to TRBJ2-2; D is unclear. The receptor's source is a woman between 55 and 75 years old in good health. The specimen was blood. CDR3 DNA: TGTGCCAGCAGCCAAGTTAGGGCGACGAACACCGGGGAGCTGTTTTTT. Protein: CASSQVRATNTGELFF.